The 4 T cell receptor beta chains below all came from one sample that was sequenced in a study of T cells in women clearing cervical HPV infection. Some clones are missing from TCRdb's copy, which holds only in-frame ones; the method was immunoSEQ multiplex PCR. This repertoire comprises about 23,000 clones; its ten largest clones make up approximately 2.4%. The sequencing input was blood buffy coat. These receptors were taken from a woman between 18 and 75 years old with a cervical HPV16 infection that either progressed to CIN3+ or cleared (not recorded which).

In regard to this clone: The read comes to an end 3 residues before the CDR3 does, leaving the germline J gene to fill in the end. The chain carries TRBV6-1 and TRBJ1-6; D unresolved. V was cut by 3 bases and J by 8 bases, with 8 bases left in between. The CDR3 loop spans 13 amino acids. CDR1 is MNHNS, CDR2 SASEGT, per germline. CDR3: CASSDDTYSPLHF. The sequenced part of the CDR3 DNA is TGTGCCAGCAGTGATGACACTTATTCACCC.

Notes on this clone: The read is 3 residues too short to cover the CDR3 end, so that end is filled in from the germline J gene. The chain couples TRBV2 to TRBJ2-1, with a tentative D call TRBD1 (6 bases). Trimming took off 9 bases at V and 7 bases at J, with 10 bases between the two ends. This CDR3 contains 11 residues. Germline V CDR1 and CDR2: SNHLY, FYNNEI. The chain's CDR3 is CARTQGNEQFF. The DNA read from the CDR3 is TGTGCCAGGACCCAGGGGAATGAG.

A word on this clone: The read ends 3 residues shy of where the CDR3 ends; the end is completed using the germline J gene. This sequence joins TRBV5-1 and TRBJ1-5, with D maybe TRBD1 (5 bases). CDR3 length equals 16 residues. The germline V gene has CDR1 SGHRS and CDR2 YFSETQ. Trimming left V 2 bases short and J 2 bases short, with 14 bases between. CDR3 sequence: CASSLSPRGGNQPQHF. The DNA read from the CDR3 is TGCGCCAGCAGCTTATCCCCTCGGGGGGGCAATCAGCCC.

The CDR3 loop reads CASSRTGTGYNEQFF. CDR3 bases read: TGTGCCAGCAGCCGCACCGGGACAGGCTACAATGAG. The chain recombines TRBV13 with TRBJ2-1; 8 bases agree with TRBD1. The CDR3 extends 3 residues past the end of the read, so its final part is completed from the germline J gene. Germline loops: CDR1 PRHDT, CDR2 FYEKMQ (reference sequence). The length of the CDR3 is 15 residues. V shed 5 bases, J shed 3 bases, and the junction held 6 bases outside the gene matches. Combining the CDR3 with reference TRBV13 and TRBJ2-1 gives the whole variable domain AAGVIQSPRHLIKEKRETATLKCYPIPRHDTVYWYQQGPGQDPQFLISFYEKMQSDKGSIPDRFSAQQFSDYHSELNMSSLELGDSALYFCASSRTGTGYNEQFFGPGTRLTVL.